Presented here are 19 T cell receptor beta chains from one specimen sequenced in a study of tumor and adjacent non-tumor tissue in lung cancer. No cell sorting was done before RNA was extracted from the tissue. TCRbeta libraries were built with three rounds of nested PCR, modified from ARM-PCR. TCRdb reprocessed the multiplex PCR reads with MiXCR, giving one entry per CDR3 protein. The sample has 91,000 or so distinct CDR3 sequences; about 66% are singletons. Sequenced sample: lung tumor tissue. The receptors were sampled from a man aged 55 to 70 with non-small cell lung cancer.

As regards this clonotype: A much larger clone lies a single base off, so this may be a read error. This chain's CDR3 is CAWSVRNTRELFF. CDR3 sequence (DNA): TGTGCCTGGAGTGTAAGGAACACCCGGGAGCTGTTTTTT. The V gene is TRBV30, the J gene TRBJ2-2; no clear D. CDR3 size: 13 residues. Per germline, CDR1 GTSNPN and CDR2 SVGIG (reference sequence).

This clonotype was recorded at least ten times. The CDR3 protein is CASSYSVVAGGPYEQYF. The CDR3 bases are TGTGCCAGCAGTTACTCAGTGGTAGCGGGAGGCCCCTACGAGCAGTACTTC. The chain uses TRBV6-6 and TRBJ2-7, with 10 bases matching TRBD2. Germline assignment: CDR1 MNHNY and CDR2 SVGAGI (reference sequence). The CDR3 is 17 residues long. After removal of 0 bases from V and 2 bases from J, the junction contained 7 bases not matched to a gene.

This clonotype was found many times. For the CDR3, the DNA is TGTGCCAGCAGCAAAAGGAGGGGGCGCATGACAGATACGCAGTATTTT. Its translation is CASSKRRGRMTDTQYF. The chain combines TRBV21-1 with TRBJ2-3; TRBD1, the table's D call, lacks a check against the DNA. TRBV21-1 is a pseudogene locus. The CDR3 extends over 16 amino acids.

As regards this clonotype: The junction departs from germline at one end; a sequencing error may be responsible. This sequence joins TRBV28 and TRBJ2-7; no reliable D call. The CDR3 is 12 residues long. Per the germline V gene, CDR1 is MDHEN and CDR2 is SYDVKM. CDR3 nucleotide sequence: TGTACCAGCAGTCACGGATCTAAGGCCCAATACTTC. Amino acids: CTSSHGSKAQYF.

J is TRBJ2-3 and V is TRBV12-3 or TRBV12-4, with a weak D call TRBD1 (5 bases). This CDR3 has 14 amino acids. V lost 6 bases to trimming and J lost 2 bases, with 12 bases between them. CDR3 sequence reads: CASSQSGFTDTQYF. Written as DNA, the CDR3 is TGTGCCAGCAGCCAATCAGGGTTCACAGATACGCAGTATTTT.

This clonotype appeared a single time. Compared with germline, one end of the junction differs, possibly owing to a read error. V is TRBV29-1 and J is TRBJ1-3; 7 positions match TRBD1. This CDR3 contains 15 residues. The germline CDR1 and CDR2 sequences are SQVTM and ANQGSEA. DNA for the CDR3: TGCAGCATTCGAGCGGGACAGCACTCCGGAAACACCATGTATTTT. The encoded protein is CSIRAGQHSGNTMYF.

This clonotype has a count of ten or more. The gene calls are TRBV29-1 and TRBJ1-1; 8 bases align to TRBD1. V shed 5 bases and J 6 bases; nucleotides not matched to a gene: 8. Per germline, CDR1 SQVTM and CDR2 ANQGSEA. The CDR3 covers 13 residues. CDR3 nucleotide sequence: TGCAGCGTTAGGACAGGGTCGGGCGCTGAAGCTTTCTTT. It encodes CSVRTGSGAEAFF.

The J gene is TRBJ1-5, the V gene TRBV24-1; the D gene is possibly TRBD1 (6 bases). Trimming cost V 7 bases and J 6 bases, with 12 bases left between them. Germline V CDR1 and CDR2: KGHDR, SFDVKD. CDR3 size: 13 residues. The CDR3, as DNA: TGTGCCACCAGCCGCGGGGGCATTCAGCCCCAGCATTTT. Translation: CATSRGGIQPQHF.

The V and J genes are TRBV6-2 or TRBV6-3 and TRBJ2-4; either TRBD1 or TRBD2 may supply D (5 bases each). Germline lookup yields CDR1 MNHEY and CDR2 SVGEGT. The V and J ends lost 7 bases and 7 bases respectively, with 14 bases between them. The CDR3 contains 13 residues. The CDR3 nucleotides read TGTGCCAGCAATATACAGGAGGCGAACATTCAGTACTTC. Its protein product is CASNIQEANIQYF.

This clonotype was detected only once. The genes are TRBV30 and TRBJ2-1; D is ambiguous. CDR1 is GTSNPN and CDR2 is SVGIG in the germline V gene (reference sequence). Trimming took 4 bases from V and 15 from J, leaving 22 bases between them. CDR3 length equals 13 residues. This chain's CDR3 is CAWTQMGYNGRFF. The CDR3, as DNA: TGTGCCTGGACCCAGATGGGCTACAATGGGCGGTTCTTC.

Concerning this clonotype itself: This CDR3 fails to terminate in the conserved phenylalanine or tryptophan, so it likely reflects a read error. V and J are TRBV29-1 and TRBJ2-1; D tentatively fits TRBD1 or TRBD2 (5 bases each). Germline values: CDR1 SQVTM, CDR2 ANQGSEA. The V end was cut by 4 bases, the J end by 8 bases, with 12 bases between. The CDR3 covers 12 residues. CDR3 in DNA: TGCAGCGTTGTTCGAGGGGTCGATGAGCAGTTCTAC. Protein product: CSVVRGVDEQFY.

With respect to this clonotype: A read error is possible here, since a much larger clone lies one base away. This chain joins TRBV20-1 and TRBJ2-1; the match to TRBD2 covers 7 bases. Germline loops: CDR1 DFQATT, CDR2 SNEGSKA (reference sequence). The CDR3 is 16 residues long. For the CDR3, the DNA is TGCAGTGCTAGAGCCCCGGGACTACAGAGGGCCAATGAGCTGTTCTTC. Protein product: CSARAPGLQRANELFF.

This sequence joins TRBV4-2 and TRBJ1-6; the D gene is possibly TRBD1 (5 bases). The CDR3 covers 18 residues. V dropped 0 bases and J dropped 4 bases, with 16 bases sitting between them. Germline CDR1 and CDR2: LGHNA and YNFKEQ. The CDR3 sequence is CASSQDQGRDCYNSPLHF. The CDR3 nucleotides read TGTGCCAGCAGCCAAGATCAGGGCAGGGATTGTTATAATTCACCCCTCCACTTT.

Notes on this clonotype: The junction shows a germline mismatch at one end, possibly a read error. The chain carries TRBV28 and TRBJ2-7; 9 bases are a match to TRBD2. CDR1 and CDR2 from the germline V gene are MDHEN and SYDVKM. The CDR3 consists of 13 residues. Here the CDR3 reads CTSSYSGRAEQYF. CDR3 DNA sequence: TGTACCAGCAGTTATAGCGGGAGAGCCGAGCAGTACTTC.

This clonotype occurred a few times. The CDR3 ends on some other residue instead of the conserved phenylalanine or tryptophan, so this is likely a read error. The rearrangement joins TRBV5-5 to TRBJ2-1; D gene unclear. V gave up 8 bases and J gave up 12 bases, with 18 bases separating them. The CDR3 extends over 12 amino acids. Germline CDR1 SGHKS, CDR2 YYEKEE (reference sequence). The chain's CDR3 is CASSLTAIGQFL. CDR3 bases: TGTGCCAGTAGTTTAACTGCTATCGGGCAGTTCTTG.

The genes are TRBV5-4 and TRBJ2-2, with 8 bases lining up with TRBD1. Germline V gene data show CDR1 as SGHNT and CDR2 as YYREEE (reference sequence). The CDR3 runs to 16 residues. V was clipped by 4 bases and J by 5 bases; unmatched bases: 10. The CDR3, as DNA: TGTGCCAGCAGCCCAATCAGGGGGCTCGGAACCGGGGAGCTGTTTTTT. It encodes CASSPIRGLGTGELFF.

On this clonotype: At one boundary the junction diverges from the germline segment, which might be a read error. This rearrangement joins TRBV12-3 or TRBV12-4 to TRBJ1-4, with TRBD1 identical over 7 bases. The CDR3 consists of 14 residues. The CDR3 sequence: CASSHGTVNEKLSF. CDR3 bases: TGTGCCAGCAGTCACGGGACAGTGAATGAAAAACTGTCTTTT.

This clonotype occurred once. This chain uses TRBV6-5 with TRBJ2-7; D gene uncertain. This CDR3 comprises 17 residues. Germline loops: CDR1 MNHEY, CDR2 SVGAGI. V was shortened by 5 bases and J by 6 bases, with 26 bases between the two germline ends. This CDR3 reads CASSPLAVPRGACEQYF. The CDR3 DNA sequence: TGTGCCAGCAGTCCCCTGGCCGTGCCTCGAGGCGCCTGCGAGCAGTACTTC.

This clonotype came up a few times. Given a much more abundant clone one base away, this may be a read error. The V gene is TRBV6-5, the J gene TRBJ2-2, with D possibly TRBD2 on 5 matching bases. The CDR3 extends over 15 amino acids. Germline-derived CDR1 and CDR2 are MNHEY and SVGAGI. V lost 8 bases to trimming and J lost 2 bases, with 15 bases between them. The DNA for the CDR3 is TGTGCCAGCGGTCGAGGACTTCTCAACACCGGGGAGCTGTTTTTT. It encodes CASGRGLLNTGELFF.